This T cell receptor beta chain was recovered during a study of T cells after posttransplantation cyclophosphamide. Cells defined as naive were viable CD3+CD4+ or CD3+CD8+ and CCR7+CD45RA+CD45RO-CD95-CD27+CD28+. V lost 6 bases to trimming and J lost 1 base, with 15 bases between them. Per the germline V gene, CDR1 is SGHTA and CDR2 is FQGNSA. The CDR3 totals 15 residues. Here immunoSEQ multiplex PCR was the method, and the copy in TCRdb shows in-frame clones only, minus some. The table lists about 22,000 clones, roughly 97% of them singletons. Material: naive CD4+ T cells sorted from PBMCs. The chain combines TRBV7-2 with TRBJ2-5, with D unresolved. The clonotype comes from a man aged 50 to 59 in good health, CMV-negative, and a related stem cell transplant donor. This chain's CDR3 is CASSPPWPSQETQYF. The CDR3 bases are TGTGCCAGCAGTCCTCCCTGGCCTAGCCAAGAGACCCAGTACTTC.